The present TCR beta chain was sequenced within a study of CD8+ T cells in alopecia areata. Turning to the study itself: It was oral tofacitinib, at 5 to 10 mg twice daily, that treated patients received. For treated patients, severity scores reflected the percentage of scalp area affected.

This clone showed up just a few times. Sequencing relied on a cDNA template that was reverse transcribed from extracted RNA. Produced via immunoSEQ multiplex PCR; TCRdb's table is partial and in-frame only. The sample lists hundreds of thousands of clones; 30% to 40% were seen once. With V trimmed by 8 bases and J by 3 bases, 10 bases remained unmatched. Looked up from germline, CDR1 is MNHNS and CDR2 is SASEGT. The CDR3 consists of 15 residues. Treatment here: oral pan-JAK inhibitor, 5-10 mg twice daily. Investigators sorted PBMCs to obtain both CD4+ and CD8+ T cells. This TCR came from a human donor with alopecia areata. The specimen was CD4+ T cells sorted from blood, collected at approximately week 34, from a patient treated with tofacitinib. The chain is built from TRBV6-1 and TRBJ1-5, with 7 nucleotides matching TRBD1. CDR3 sequence reads: CASRLKQGHNQPQHF. The CDR3 region has the DNA TGTGCCAGCCGACTCAAACAGGGGCACAATCAGCCCCAGCATTTT.